The text below deals with one TCR beta chain. The antigen this receptor binds is unknown. The data were taken from a study of cytomegalovirus exposure and HLA in healthy donors (dated by TCRdb to the late 2010s). Regarding the complete study: An earlier analysis of 587 of the donors reported around 280 Gb of sequence data and 95 million to 130 million unique TCR beta sequences obtained from about 179 million T cells. On average, over 200,000 unique TCR beta nucleotide sequences were sequenced per donor among about 400 genotyped donors of the cohort, with about 19% of those sequences being non-productive. To decide whether each TCR beta V gene segment behaved as functional or pseudogenic, an earlier analysis of some 600 of the donors relied on high-throughput TCR beta sequencing. Using immunosequencing, the study profiled T cell repertoires from about 650 subjects and related those repertoires to cytomegalovirus serostatus. In addition to the first cohort of around 670 subjects, a separate validation cohort of 100 to 150 different subjects was used. The study combined high-throughput TCR immunosequencing, statistical association of individual TCRs with disease status, and machine learning to predict cytomegalovirus infection status. Of the roughly 400 genotyped donors, 80% to 90% were placed in the genetic ancestry cluster associated with self-reported Caucasian donors. The number of donors typed differed by locus, with about 629-630 for A, B, C, DRB1 and DQB1, more than 500 for DQA1, over 600 for DPA1, and some 440 for DPB1. Donor age, sex, ethnicity and CMV serostatus were compiled together with the repertoire data. An early release that covered some 630 HLA-typed donors contained approximately 300 gigabases of sequencing data and 80 million or so unique TCR sequences. A later analysis re-examined previously published TCR beta repertoires from roughly 650 donors and added high-resolution HLA genotyping to investigate patterns of TCR occurrence. Rather than using new phenotypic data, the later analysis identified candidate immune exposures from TCR beta sequences and from how often those sequences occurred across donors. A later genetic analysis took genome-wide SNP genotypes for about three fifths of the 666 donors and used that subset as a discovery cohort. Both class I and class II loci were covered by HLA typing, at four-digit resolution. The study aimed to test whether cataloging public T cell receptors could reveal signatures of past pathogen exposure. All discovery cohort repertoires had been generated using a single sequencing platform. About five DR-DQ haplotypes were treated as single units for association and clustering because of strong linkage in the cohort. Broad study findings and their caveats: A later analysis found that most CMV-associated TCR beta chains appeared HLA-restricted, with HLA associations seemingly driven largely by CMV exposure. Correlated functional status among segregating V segments might reflect linkage disequilibrium, but an unknown experimental factor could not be ruled out. A total of roughly 160 TCR beta chains were listed by the study as associated with cytomegalovirus. In an earlier analysis of around 600 of the donors, most TCR beta V segments appeared in productive rearrangements about 87% or about 30% of the time, broadly matching IMGT annotations. Most TCR sequences were seen in very few donors, while some public TCRs were found in many individuals. CMV serostatus was the only immune exposure information available for the cohort. The classifier was reported to diagnose cytomegalovirus status with high specificity and sensitivity in both the original cohort and the validation cohort. Because counts were too low, about 17 rarely observed V segments, including chromosome 9 orphons, were excluded from the earlier analysis of some 590 of the donors. In a later analysis, several top co-occurrence clusters were reported to appear linked to parvovirus B19, influenza, CMV and Epstein-Barr virus. Assigning TCR associations to individual alleles was difficult when HLA alleles, especially DR and DQ, strongly co-occurred. According to a later analysis, TCR association rates differed among HLA loci, with DRB1 alleles showing the most associated TCRs and HLA-C alleles showing the fewest. A further reported finding was that TCR beta sequences accurately predicted the HLA-A and HLA-B alleles for most subjects in the first cohort. In a later genetic analysis, a missense DCLRE1C variant was associated with V-gene and J-gene trimming of TCR beta chains, and the association was replicated in an independent cohort. Because HLA typing was unavailable for some donors at each locus, only the typed subset was used in association tests. Three of the identified cytomegalovirus-associated TCR beta chains were confirmed in vitro to be specific for cytomegalovirus antigens. The cohort was sequenced for TCR beta chains only, and without alpha or paired-chain data the features that could be detected were limited. According to a later genetic analysis, donors in an Asian-associated ancestry cluster had fewer N-insertions in productive TCRs than the approximately 700-donor mean. Roughly uniform sequencing depth across donors was assumed in presence/absence analyses, although this assumption may not hold. Some IMGT-functional V segments, including TRBV6-2 and TRBV6-3, could not be distinguished by the 87-base-pair reads and were therefore excluded. In a later analysis, 16,951 TCR beta sequences were associated with specific HLA alleles at a false discovery rate of 0.05. A later analysis found that HLA-associated TCR beta chains were more clonally expanded and had lower generation probabilities than equally common non-associated chains. The authors suggested that the approach could potentially be extended to other disease states and immunological phenotypes. The sequencing pipeline was judged likely to have produced a cluster of highly shared sequence variants as a technical artifact.

Receptor amplification or capture employed the immunoSEQ multiplex PCR assay. For the multiplex PCR, a mixture combining 60 forward primers for TCR Vbeta segments and 13 reverse primers for TCR Jbeta segments was used. The CDR3 region of rearranged TCR beta genes was amplified from genomic DNA with a multiplex PCR assay. Amplified TCR beta libraries were sequenced as 87-base-pair reads on the Illumina HiSeq System. The published analysis was carried out like this. A later analysis counted 65 million to 90 million unique TCR beta chains across the roughly 700 repertoires, and some 11 million of these chains were shared by at least two donors. To remove PCR and sequencing errors, raw reads were error-corrected and collapsed into unique sequences using a nearest-neighbor algorithm that merged closely related sequences. V, D and J gene segments were assigned by aligning CDR3 sequences to IMGT reference sequences. For a sequence to be retained, a match of at least six nucleotides was required to both a V gene segment and a J gene segment. Rearrangements were classified as productive when the CDR3 lacked stop codons and remained in frame with V and J, and all other rearrangements were classified as non-productive. CDR3 was defined according to IMGT convention as the region running from the second conserved V-encoded cysteine to the conserved J-encoded phenylalanine. The earlier analysis of 587 of the donors excluded any sequence lacking an unambiguous match to a single V gene segment. An earlier analysis of over 450 of the donors classified V segments as functional when productive rearrangements were above 56.7% and as segregating when the standard deviation between donors was above 5%. A statistical classification framework was built to diagnose cytomegalovirus status from the catalog of TCR beta chain sequences. V and J gene assignment, in a later analysis, came from comparing TCR nucleotide sequences with IMGT/GENE-DB human TR gene sequences. In a later analysis, CDR3 sequences and most-parsimonious VDJ recombination scenarios were assigned using the TCRdist pipeline. In a later analysis, each TCR beta chain was defined by its CDR3 amino acid sequence together with its V-gene family, and reads lacking a unique V-gene family were excluded. To address suspected cross-contamination and a sequencing artifact, a later analysis removed approximately 600 highly shared, low-generation-probability nucleotide sequences. For each public chain, a later analysis derived a clonal expansion index from normalized ranks of inferred template counts within each repertoire. In a later analysis, generation probabilities were computed using a VDJ recombination model fitted to out-of-frame rearrangements, and the results were checked against IGoR. In a later analysis, TCR-TCR, TCR-HLA and TCR-CMV co-occurrence was scored with hypergeometric tests, and a repertoire-size bias correction was applied to TCR pairs. In a later analysis, false discovery rates were estimated by permuting HLA or CMV assignments 20 times. In a later analysis, co-occurring TCRs were grouped using DBSCAN, with TCRdist sequence similarity added in when clustering inside HLA-allele-positive subsets. Repertoires with fewer than 30,000 or more than 120,000 public chains were left out of co-occurrence clustering, as were five repertoires with anomalous nucleotide sharing. Here the immuneACCESS table is served through TCRdb, limited to in-frame sequences with V and J called. Missing clones are a known gap in these copies; in checked studies unresolved V genes cover under half, and the rest lacks a known reason. V and J calls and clone size are copied from that table; D and trimming were computed from the DNA. For this sample, the table gives 140,000 or so clones. Of the sample, 0.96% is held by the ten largest clones.

The cohort was made up of roughly 670 healthy bone marrow donors. At the time of sampling, every cohort member was nominally healthy, though immune exposures that went unrecorded were likely present. The donor tested CMV seronegative, placing the donor among the roughly 340 seronegative members of the cohort. Every donor gave a peripheral blood sample, and the peripheral blood mononuclear cells from that sample were used for TCR beta sequencing. Genomic DNA was extracted from the blood cell samples with the Qiagen DNeasy Blood Extraction Kit. From the cysteine up to the phenylalanine, the CDR3 has a length of 11 residues. Kept here is only the CDR3 DNA, which spans 33 bases and is read in frame from base 1. The CDR1 and CDR2 encoded by the germline V gene (reference sequence) are GTSNPN and SVGIG. V is shortened by 2 bases, J by 8 bases, and the region joining them spans 9 bases.

Sequenced material: PBMCs. This chain is built from TRBV30 and TRBJ1-2; a confident D gene designation cannot be given. This TCR was sampled from a male donor in good health and CMV-seronegative. For the CDR3, the sequence is CAWSPERGYTF. The nucleotides read TGTGCCTGGAGTCCGGAGCGGGGCTACACCTTC.